The subject of this entry is one T cell receptor beta chain. The data were obtained in a study of blood T cell repertoires in COVID-19. The data were produced by immunoSEQ multiplex PCR, yet TCRdb's version contains in-frame clones alone and is incomplete. The table includes 350,000 to 450,000 clones, 75% to 90% detected once. The germline gives CDR1 SGDLS, CDR2 YYNGEE. V lost 0 bases, J lost 7 bases, and 15 bases stayed unmatched. The length of the CDR3 is 19 residues. The chain employs TRBV9 and TRBJ2-1; 11 bases are shared with TRBD2. The sequence came from a woman aged 50 to 65 who had recovered from COVID-19. Sequenced material: PBMCs or T cells enriched from blood (not recorded which). The CDR3 here is CASSVASSLLAGEDNEQFF. The CDR3 DNA is TGTGCCAGCAGCGTAGCGAGCTCCTTACTAGCGGGAGAGGATAATGAGCAGTTCTTC.